This T cell receptor (beta chain) was obtained from a study of T cell repertoires in cytomegalovirus infection. This clonotype turned up a few times. Its antigen remains unknown. In germline, CDR1 is SGHAT, CDR2 FQNNGV. Trimming removed 5 bases at V and 6 bases at J, with 14 bases between. CDR3 size: 14 residues. Using its own MiXCR run on the reads, TCRdb lists one record per CDR3 protein. The sample shows under 90,000 distinct CDR3 sequences, around 49% of them seen only once. The specimen comprised CD8+ T cells from cultured PBMCs, sampled from culture after CMV antigen stimulation. V is TRBV11-2 and J is TRBJ2-1; D is possibly TRBD2 (5 bases). The source of this sequence is a human donor in good health (CMV status not recorded). Some clones in this sample may be carry-over from other donors' samples. The CDR3 here is CASSGGNQPNEQFF. For the CDR3, the DNA is TGTGCCAGCAGCGGAGGAAACCAACCCAATGAGCAGTTCTTC.